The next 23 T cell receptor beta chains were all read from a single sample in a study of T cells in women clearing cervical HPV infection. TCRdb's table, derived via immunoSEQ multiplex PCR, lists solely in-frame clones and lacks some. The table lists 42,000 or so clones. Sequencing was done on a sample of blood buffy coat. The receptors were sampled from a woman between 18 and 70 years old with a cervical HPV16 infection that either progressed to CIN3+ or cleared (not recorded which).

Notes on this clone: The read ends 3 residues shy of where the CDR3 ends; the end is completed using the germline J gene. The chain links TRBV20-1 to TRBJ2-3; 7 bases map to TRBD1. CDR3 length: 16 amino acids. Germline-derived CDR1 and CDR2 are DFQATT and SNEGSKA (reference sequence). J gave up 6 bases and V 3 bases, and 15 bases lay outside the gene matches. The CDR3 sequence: CSARPLAKGATDTQYF. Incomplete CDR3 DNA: TGCAGTGCTAGGCCCCTGGCGAAGGGGGCTACGGATACG.

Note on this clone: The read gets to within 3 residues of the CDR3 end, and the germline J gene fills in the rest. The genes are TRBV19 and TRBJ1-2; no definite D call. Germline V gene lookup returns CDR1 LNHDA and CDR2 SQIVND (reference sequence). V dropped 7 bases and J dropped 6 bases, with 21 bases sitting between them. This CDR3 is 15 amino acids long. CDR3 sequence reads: CASTPLGELSHGYTF. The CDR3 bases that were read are TGTGCCAGTACCCCTCTCGGGGAACTTTCTCATGGC.

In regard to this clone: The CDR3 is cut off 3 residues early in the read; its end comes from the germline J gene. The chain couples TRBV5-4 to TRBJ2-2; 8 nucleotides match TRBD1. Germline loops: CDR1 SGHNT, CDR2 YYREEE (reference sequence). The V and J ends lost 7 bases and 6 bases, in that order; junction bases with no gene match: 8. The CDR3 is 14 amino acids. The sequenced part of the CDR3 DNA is TGTGCCAGCCTGAGGACAGGGTACCCCGGGGAG. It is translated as CASLRTGYPGE. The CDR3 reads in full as CASLRTGYPGELFF.

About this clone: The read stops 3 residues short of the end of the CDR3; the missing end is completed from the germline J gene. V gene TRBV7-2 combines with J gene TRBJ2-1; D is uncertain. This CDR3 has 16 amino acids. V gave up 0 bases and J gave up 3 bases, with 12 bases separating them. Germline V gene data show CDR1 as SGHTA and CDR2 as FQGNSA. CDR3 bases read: TGTGCCAGCAGCTTAGCCGATAGGGTCTACTACAATGAG. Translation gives CASSLADRVYYNE. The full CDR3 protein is CASSLADRVYYNEQFF.

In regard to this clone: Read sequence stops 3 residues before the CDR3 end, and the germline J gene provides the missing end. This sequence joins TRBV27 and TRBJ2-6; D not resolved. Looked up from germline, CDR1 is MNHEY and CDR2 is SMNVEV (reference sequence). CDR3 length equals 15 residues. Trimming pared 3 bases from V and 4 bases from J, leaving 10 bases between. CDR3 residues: CASSFLTPGANVLTF. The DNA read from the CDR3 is TGTGCCAGCAGTTTTCTTACTCCGGGGGCCAACGTC.

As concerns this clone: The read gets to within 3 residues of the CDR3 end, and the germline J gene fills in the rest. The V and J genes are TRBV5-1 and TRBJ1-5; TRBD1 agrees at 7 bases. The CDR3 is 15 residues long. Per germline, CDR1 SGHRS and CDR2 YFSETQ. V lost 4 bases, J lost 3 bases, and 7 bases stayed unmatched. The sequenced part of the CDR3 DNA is TGCGCCAGCAGCACCGGGACAGCTAACAATCAGCCC. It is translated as CASSTGTANNQP. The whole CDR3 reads CASSTGTANNQPQHF.

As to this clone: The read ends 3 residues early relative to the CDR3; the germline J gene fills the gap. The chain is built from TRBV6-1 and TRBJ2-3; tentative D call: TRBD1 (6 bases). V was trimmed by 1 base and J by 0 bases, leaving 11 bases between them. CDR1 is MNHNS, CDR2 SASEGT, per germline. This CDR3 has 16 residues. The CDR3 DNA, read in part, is TGTGCCAGCAGTGAAGGGGACACATTAAGCACAGATACG. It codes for CASSEGDTLSTDT. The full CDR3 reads CASSEGDTLSTDTQYF.

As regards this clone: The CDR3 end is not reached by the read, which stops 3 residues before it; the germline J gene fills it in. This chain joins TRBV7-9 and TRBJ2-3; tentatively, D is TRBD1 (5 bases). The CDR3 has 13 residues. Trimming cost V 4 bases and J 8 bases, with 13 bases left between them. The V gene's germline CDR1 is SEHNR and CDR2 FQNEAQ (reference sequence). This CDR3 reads CASSSLGQGTQYF. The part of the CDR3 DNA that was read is TGTGCCAGCAGCTCATTGGGCCAGGGTACG.

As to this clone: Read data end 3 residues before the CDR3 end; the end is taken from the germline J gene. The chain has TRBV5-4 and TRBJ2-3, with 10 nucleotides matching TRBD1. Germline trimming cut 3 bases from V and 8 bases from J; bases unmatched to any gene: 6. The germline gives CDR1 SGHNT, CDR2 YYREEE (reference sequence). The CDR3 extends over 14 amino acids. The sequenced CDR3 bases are TGTGCCAGCAGCTCGACAGGGGGCAGGGGTACG. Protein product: CASSSTGGRGT. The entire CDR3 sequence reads CASSSTGGRGTQYF.

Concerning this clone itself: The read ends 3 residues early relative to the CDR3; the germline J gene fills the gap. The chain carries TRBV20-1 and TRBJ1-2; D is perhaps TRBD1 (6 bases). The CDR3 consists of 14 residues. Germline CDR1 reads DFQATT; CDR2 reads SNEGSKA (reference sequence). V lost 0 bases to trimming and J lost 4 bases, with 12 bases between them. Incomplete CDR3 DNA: TGCAGTGCTAGAGAACGGACGGACAGCTATGGC. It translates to CSARERTDSYG. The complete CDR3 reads CSARERTDSYGYTF.

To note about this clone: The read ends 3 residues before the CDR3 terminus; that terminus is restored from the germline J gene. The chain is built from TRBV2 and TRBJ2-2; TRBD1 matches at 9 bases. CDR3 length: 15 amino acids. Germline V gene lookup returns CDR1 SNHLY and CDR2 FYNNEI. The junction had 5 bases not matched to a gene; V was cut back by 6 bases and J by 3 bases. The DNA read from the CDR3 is TGTGCCAGCAGGGAACAGGGGGCTCACACCGGGGAG. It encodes CASREQGAHTGE. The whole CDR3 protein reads CASREQGAHTGELFF.

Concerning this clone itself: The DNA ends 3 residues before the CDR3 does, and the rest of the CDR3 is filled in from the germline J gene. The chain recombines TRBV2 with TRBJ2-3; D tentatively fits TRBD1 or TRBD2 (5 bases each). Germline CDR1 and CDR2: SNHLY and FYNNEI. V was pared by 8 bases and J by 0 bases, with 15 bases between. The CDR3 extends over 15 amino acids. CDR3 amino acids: CASGFGRESTDTQYF. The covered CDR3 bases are TGTGCCAGCGGTTTCGGCAGGGAGAGCACAGATACG.

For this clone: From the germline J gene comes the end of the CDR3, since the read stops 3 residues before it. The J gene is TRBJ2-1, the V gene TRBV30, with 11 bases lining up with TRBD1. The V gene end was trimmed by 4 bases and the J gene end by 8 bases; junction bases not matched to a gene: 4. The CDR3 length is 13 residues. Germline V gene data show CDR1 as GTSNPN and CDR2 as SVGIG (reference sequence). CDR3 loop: CAWTRTGGHEQFF. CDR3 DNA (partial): TGTGCCTGGACGAGGACAGGGGGCCATGAG.

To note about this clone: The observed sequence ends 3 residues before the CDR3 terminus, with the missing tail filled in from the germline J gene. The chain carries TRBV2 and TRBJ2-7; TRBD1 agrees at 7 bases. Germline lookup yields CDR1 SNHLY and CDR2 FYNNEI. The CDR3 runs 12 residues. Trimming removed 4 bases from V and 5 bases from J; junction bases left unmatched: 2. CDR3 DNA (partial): TGTGCCAGCAGTGTGGACAGGAACGAG. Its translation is CASSVDRNE. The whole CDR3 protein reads CASSVDRNEQYF.

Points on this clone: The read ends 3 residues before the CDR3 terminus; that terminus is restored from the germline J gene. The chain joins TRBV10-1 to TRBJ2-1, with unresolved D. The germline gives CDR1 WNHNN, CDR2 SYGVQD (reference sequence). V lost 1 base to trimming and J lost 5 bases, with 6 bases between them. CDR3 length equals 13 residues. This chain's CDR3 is CASSEWQNNEQFF. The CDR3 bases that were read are TGCGCCAGCAGTGAGTGGCAAAACAATGAG.

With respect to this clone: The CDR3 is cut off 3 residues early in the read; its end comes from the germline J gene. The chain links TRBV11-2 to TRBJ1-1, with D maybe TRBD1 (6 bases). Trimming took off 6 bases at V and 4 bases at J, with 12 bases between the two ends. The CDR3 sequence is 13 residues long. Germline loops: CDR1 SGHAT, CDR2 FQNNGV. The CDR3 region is CASRQQGSTEAFF. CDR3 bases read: TGTGCCAGCAGACAACAGGGATCCACTGAA.

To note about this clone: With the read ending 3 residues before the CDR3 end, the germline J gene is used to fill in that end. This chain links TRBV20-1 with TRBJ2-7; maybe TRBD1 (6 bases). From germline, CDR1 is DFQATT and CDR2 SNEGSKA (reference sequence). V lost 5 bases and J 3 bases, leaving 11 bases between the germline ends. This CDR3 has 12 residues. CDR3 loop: CSAFRGNYEQYF. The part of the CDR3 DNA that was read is TGCAGTGCTTTCAGGGGTAACTACGAG.

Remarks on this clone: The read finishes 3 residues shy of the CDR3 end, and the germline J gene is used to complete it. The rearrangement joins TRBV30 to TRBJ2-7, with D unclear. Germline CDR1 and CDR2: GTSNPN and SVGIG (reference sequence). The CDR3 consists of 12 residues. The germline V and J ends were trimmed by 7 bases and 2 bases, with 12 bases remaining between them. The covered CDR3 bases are TGTGCCTTGAACCGCGGTACCTACGAG. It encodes CALNRGTYE. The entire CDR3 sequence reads CALNRGTYEQYF.

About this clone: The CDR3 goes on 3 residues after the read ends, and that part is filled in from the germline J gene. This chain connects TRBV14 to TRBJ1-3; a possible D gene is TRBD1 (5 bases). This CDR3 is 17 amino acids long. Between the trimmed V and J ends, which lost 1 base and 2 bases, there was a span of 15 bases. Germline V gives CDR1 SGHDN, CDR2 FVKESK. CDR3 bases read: TGTGCCAGCAGCCAAGCTAGTAGGAGGGGCACTGGAAACACC. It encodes CASSQASRRGTGNT. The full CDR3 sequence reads CASSQASRRGTGNTIYF.

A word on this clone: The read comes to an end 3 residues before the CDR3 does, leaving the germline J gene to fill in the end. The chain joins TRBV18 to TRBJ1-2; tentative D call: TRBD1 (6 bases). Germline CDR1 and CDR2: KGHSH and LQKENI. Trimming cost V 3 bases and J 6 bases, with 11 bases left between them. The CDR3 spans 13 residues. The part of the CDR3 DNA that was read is TGTGCCAGCTCACCTAGCCCAGGGGATGGC. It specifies CASSPSPGDG. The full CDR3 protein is CASSPSPGDGYTF.

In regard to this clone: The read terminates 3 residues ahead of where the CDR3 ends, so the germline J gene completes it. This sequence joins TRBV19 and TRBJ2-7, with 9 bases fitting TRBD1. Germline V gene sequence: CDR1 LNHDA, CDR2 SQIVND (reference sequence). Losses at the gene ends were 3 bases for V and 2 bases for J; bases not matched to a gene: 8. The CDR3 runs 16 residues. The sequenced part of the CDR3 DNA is TGTGCCAGTAGTATTCCCGACAGGGGGAAAGCCTACGAG. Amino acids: CASSIPDRGKAYE. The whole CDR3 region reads CASSIPDRGKAYEQYF. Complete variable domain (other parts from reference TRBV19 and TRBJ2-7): DGGITQSPKYLFRKEGQNVTLSCEQNLNHDAMYWYRQDPGQGLRLIYYSQIVNDFQKGDIAEGYSVSREKKESFPLTVTSAQKNPTAFYLCASSIPDRGKAYEQYFGPGTRLTVT.

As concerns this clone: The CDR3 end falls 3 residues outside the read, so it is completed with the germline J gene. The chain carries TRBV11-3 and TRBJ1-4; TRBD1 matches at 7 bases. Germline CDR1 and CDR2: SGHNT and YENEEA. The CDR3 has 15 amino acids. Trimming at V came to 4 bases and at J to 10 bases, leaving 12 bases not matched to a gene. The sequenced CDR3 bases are TGTGCCAGCAGCTCTCCCACCCCCCAGGGGGGAAAA. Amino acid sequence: CASSSPTPQGGK. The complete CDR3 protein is CASSSPTPQGGKLFF.

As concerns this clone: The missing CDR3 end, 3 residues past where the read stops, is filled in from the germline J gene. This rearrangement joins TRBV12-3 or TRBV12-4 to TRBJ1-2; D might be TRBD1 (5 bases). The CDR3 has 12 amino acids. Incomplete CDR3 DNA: TGTGCCAGCAGCGCGGCGGGGGTCTTG. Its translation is CASSAAGVL. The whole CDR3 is CASSAAGVLYTF.